This TCR beta chain was profiled in a study of T cell responses to AZD1222 COVID-19 vaccine. Study-wide findings and caveats: Among spike-specific TCRs, nearly half reportedly target unmutated variant regions. In a largely white British group with more females than males, clonal diversity was possibly underestimated.

CDR1 is MGHRA and CDR2 is YSYEKL in the germline V gene. The CDR3 consists of 19 residues. V lost 4 bases to trimming and J lost 1 base; unmatched junction nucleotides: 7. In the case of this clone: Its antigen is still unknown.

Only in-frame clones appear in the TCRdb table, and some are missing; sequencing was by immunoSEQ multiplex PCR. The sample holds more than 110,000 clones, 92% seen once. Here the sequenced sample was peripheral blood, taken on day 0 of AZD1222 vaccination. This receptor was identified in an adult in good health. The chain links TRBV4-1 to TRBJ2-4; 16 bases agree with TRBD2. The CDR3 nucleotides are TGCGCCAGCAGCCCAGGGACTAGCGGGAGGGCCTCGGCCAAAAACATTCAGTACTTC. Its protein is CASSPGTSGRASAKNIQYF.